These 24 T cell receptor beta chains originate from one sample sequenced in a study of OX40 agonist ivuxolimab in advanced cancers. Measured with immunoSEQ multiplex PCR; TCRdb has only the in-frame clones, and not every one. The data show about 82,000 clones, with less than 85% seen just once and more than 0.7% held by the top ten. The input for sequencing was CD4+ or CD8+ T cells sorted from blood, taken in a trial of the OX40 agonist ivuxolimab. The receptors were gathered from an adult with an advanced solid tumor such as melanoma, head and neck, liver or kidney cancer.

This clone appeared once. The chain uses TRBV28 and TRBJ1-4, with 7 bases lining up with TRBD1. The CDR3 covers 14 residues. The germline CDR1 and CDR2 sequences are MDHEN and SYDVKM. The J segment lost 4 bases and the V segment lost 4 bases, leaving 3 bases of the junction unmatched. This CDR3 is CASSSGQLNEKLFF. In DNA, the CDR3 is TGTGCCAGCAGTTCGGGACAGCTTAATGAAAAACTGTTTTTT.

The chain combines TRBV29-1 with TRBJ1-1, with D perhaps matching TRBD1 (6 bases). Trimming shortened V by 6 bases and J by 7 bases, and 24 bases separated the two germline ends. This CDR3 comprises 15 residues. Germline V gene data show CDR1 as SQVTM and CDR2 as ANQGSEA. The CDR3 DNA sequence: TGCAGCGTCGGGACATACAGGGACCGTGTCTTTGAAGCTTTCTTT. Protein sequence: CSVGTYRDRVFEAFF. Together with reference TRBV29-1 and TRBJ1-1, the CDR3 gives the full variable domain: SAVISQKPSRDICQRGTSLTIQCQVDSQVTMMFWYRQQPGQSLTLIATANQGSEATYESGFVIDKFPISRPNLTFSTLTVSNMSPEDSSIYLCSVGTYRDRVFEAFFGQGTRLTVV.

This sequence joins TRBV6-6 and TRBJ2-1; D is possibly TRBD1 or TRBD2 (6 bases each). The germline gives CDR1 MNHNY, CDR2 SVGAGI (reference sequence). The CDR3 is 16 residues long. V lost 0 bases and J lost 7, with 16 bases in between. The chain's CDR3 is CASSYSGGGGGNEQFF. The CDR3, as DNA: TGTGCCAGCAGTTACTCGGGGGGCGGTGGTGGTAATGAGCAGTTCTTC.

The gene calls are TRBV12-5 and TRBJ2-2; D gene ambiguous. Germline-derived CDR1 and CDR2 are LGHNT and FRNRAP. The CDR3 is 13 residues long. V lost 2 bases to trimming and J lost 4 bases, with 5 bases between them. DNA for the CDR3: TGTGCTAGTGGTTTGCGTCCCACCGGGGAGCTGTTTTTT. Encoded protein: CASGLRPTGELFF.

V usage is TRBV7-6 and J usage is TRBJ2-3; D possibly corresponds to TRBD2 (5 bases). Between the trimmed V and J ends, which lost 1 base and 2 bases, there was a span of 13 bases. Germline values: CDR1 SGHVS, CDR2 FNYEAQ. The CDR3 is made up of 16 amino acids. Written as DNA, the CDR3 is TGTGCCAGCAGCTTAGATGGAGGACCAGCCACAGATACGCAGTATTTT. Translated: CASSLDGGPATDTQYF.

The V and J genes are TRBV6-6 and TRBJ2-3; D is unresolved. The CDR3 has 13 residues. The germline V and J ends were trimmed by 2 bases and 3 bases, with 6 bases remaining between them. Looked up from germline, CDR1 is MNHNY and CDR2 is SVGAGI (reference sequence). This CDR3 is CASSYRVTDTQYF. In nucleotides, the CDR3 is TGTGCCAGCAGTTACAGGGTGACAGATACGCAGTATTTT.

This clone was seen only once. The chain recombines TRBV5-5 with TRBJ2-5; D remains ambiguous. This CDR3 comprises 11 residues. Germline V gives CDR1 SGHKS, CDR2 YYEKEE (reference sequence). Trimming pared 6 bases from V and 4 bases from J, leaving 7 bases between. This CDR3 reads CASTKAETQYF. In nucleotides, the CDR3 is TGTGCCAGCACCAAAGCAGAGACCCAGTACTTC. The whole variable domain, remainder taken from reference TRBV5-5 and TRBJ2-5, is DAGVTQSPTHLIKTRGQQVTLRCSPISGHKSVSWYQQVLGQGPQFIFQYYEKEERGRGNFPDRFSARQFPNYSSELNVNALLLGDSALYLCASTKAETQYFGPGTRLLVL.

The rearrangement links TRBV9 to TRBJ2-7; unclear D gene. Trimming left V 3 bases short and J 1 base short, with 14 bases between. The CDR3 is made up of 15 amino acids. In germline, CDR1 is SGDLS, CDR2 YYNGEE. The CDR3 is CASSEAPGLSYEQYF. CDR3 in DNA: TGTGCCAGCAGCGAGGCCCCGGGTCTTTCCTACGAGCAGTACTTC.

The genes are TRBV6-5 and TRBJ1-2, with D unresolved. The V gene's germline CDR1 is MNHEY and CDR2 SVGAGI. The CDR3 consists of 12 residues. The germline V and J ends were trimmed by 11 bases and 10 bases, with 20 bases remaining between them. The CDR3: CACTGVYGVYTF. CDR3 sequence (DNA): TGTGCCTGTACGGGCGTATATGGGGTCTACACCTTC.

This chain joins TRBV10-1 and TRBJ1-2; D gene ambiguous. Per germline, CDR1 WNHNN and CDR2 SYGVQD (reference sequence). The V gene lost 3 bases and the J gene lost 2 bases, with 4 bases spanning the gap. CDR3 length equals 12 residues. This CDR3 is CASSDRNYGYTF. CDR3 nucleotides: TGCGCCAGCAGTGACAGGAACTATGGCTACACCTTC.

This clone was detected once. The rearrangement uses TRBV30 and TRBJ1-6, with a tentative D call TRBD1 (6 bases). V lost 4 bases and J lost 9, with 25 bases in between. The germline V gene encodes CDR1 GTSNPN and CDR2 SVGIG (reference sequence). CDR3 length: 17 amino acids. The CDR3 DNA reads TGTGCCTGGAACACCCTGGGGGGGGCTGCTGGAGGTTCACCCCTCCACTTT. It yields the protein CAWNTLGGAAGGSPLHF.

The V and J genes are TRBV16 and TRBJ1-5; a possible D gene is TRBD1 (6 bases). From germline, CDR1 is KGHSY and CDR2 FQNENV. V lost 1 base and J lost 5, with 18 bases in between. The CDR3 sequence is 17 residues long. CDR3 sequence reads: CASSQWSRRQEDQPQHF. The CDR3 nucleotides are TGTGCCAGCAGCCAATGGTCTCGCCGACAGGAGGATCAGCCCCAGCATTTT.

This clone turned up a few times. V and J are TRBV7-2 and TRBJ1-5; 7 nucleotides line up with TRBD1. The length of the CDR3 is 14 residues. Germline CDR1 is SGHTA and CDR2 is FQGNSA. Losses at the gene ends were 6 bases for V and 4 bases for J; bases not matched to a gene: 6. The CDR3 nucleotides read TGTGCCAGCAGTGTCGACAGGGTGAATCAGCCCCAGCATTTT. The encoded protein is CASSVDRVNQPQHF. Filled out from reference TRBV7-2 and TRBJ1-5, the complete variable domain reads GAGVSQSPSNKVTEKGKDVELRCDPISGHTALYWYRQSLGQGLEFLIYFQGNSAPDKSGLPSDRFSAERTGGSVSTLTIQRTQQEDSAVYLCASSVDRVNQPQHFGDGTRLSIL.

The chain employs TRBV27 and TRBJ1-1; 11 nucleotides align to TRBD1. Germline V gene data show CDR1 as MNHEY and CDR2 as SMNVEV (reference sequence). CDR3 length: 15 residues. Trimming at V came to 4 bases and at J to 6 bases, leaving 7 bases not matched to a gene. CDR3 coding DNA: TGTGCCAGCAGTTGGGGACAGGGGGTCGCCTCTGAAGCTTTCTTT. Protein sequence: CASSWGQGVASEAFF.

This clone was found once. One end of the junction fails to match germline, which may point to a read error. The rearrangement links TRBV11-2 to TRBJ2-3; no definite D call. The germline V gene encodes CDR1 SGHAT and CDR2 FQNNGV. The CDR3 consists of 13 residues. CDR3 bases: TGTGCCAGCAGCTTTGACGGCACAAATACGCAGTATTTT. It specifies CASSFDGTNTQYF.

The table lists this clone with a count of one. In DNA form, the CDR3 reads TGTGCCAGTAGTTCGGGGGCGACCGGGACAGGGGTAGGAGAGACCCAGTACTTC. This encodes CASSSGATGTGVGETQYF. The chain is built from TRBV19 and TRBJ2-5; 10 bases agree with TRBD1. Trimming took 5 bases from V and 4 from J; bases not matched to a gene: 16. Germline-derived CDR1 and CDR2 are LNHDA and SQIVND (reference sequence). The CDR3 is 18 amino acids.

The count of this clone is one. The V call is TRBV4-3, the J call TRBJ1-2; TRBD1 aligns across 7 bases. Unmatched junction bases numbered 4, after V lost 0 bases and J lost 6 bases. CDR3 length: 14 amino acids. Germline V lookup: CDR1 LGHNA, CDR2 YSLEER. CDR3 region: CASSQEQGRHGYTF. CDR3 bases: TGCGCCAGCAGCCAAGAACAGGGGAGGCATGGCTACACCTTC.

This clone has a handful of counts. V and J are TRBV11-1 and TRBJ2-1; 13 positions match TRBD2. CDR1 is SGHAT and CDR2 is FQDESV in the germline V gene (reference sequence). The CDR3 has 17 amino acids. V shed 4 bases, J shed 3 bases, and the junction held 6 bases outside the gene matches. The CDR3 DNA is TGTGCCAGCAGCTCCGGACTAGCGGGGGCCTTCTACAATGAGCAGTTCTTC. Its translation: CASSSGLAGAFYNEQFF.

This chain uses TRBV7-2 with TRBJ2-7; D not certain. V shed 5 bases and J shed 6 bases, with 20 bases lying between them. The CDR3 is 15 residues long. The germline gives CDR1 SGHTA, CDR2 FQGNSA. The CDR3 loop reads CASSPHMARFSEQYF. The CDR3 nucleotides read TGTGCCAGCAGCCCTCACATGGCCCGGTTTAGCGAGCAGTACTTC.

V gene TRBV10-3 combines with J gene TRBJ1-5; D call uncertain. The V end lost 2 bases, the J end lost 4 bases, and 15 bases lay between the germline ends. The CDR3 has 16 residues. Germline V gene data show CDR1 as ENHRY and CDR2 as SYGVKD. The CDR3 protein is CAISEDRGQNNQPQHF. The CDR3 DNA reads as TGTGCCATCAGTGAGGACCGTGGTCAGAATAATCAGCCCCAGCATTTT.

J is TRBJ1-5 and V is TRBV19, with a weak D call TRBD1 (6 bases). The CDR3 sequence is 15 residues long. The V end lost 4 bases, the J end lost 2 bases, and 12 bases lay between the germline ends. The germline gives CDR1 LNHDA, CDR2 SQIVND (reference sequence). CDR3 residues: CASSRRDTGNQPQHF. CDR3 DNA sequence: TGTGCCAGTAGTAGGCGGGACACCGGCAATCAGCCCCAGCATTTT.

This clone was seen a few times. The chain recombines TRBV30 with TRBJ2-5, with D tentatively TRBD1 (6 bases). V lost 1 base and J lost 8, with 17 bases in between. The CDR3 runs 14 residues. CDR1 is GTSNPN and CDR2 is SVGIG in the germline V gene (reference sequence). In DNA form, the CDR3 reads TGTGCCTGGAGTGGAATGACAGGTCTAGAAACCCAGTACTTC. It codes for CAWSGMTGLETQYF. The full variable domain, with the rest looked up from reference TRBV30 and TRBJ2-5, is SQTIHQWPATLVQPVGSPLSLECTVEGTSNPNLYWYRQAAGRGLQLLFYSVGIGQISSEVPQNLSASRPQDRQFILSSKKLLLSDSGFYLCAWSGMTGLETQYFGPGTRLLVL.

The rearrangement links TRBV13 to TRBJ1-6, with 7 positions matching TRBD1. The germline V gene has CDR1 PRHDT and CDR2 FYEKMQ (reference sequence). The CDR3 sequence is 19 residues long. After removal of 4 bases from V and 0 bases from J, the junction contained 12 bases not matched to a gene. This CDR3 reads CASSSQATGPSSYNSPLHF. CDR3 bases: TGTGCCAGCAGCTCGCAGGCGACAGGGCCCAGCTCCTATAATTCACCCCTCCACTTT.

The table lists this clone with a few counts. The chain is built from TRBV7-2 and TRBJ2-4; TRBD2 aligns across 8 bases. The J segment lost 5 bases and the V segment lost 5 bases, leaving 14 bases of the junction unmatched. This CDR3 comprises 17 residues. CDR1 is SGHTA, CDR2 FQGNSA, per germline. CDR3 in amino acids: CASSLMSRRGVENIQYF. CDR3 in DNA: TGTGCCAGCAGCCTAATGTCTCGGCGGGGGGTCGAAAACATTCAGTACTTC.